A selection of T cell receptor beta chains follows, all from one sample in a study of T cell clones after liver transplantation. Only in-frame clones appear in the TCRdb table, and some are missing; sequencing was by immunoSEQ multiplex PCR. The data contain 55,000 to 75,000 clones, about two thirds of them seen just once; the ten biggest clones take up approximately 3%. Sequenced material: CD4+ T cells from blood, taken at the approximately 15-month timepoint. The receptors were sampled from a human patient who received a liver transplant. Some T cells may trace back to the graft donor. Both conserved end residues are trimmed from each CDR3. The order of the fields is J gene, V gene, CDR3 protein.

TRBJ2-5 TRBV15 ATSRDWGQETQY
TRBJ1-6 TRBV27 ASSLRWELNSPLH
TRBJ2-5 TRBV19 ASSLGASGSQETQY
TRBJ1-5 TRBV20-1 SARAVGQQH
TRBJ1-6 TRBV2 ASSDGPLH
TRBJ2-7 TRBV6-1 ASSPQRLEQY
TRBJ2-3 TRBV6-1 ASRGPDTQY
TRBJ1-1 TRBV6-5 ASSPGGEGTEAF
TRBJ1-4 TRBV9 ASSVGAGGVEKLF
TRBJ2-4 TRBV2 ASLRLAVGSGNIQY
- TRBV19 ASSITGTGGYEQY
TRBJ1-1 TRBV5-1 ASSWISQGAGTEAF
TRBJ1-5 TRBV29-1 SVDLVGAGDQPQH
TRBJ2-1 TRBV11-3 ASSSGLAGVDLRQF
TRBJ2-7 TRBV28 ASENRVTTSGQY
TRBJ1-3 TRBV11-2 ASSLGPGKIL
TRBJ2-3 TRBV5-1 ASSFGLAEGTDTQY
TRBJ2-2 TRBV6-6 ASSITSANTGELL
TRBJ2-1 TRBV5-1 ASSFSGGDTYNEQF
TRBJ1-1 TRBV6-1 ASSRLVNTEAF
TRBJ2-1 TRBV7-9 ASSYRLASYNEQF
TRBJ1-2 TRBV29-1 SVEEPGYT
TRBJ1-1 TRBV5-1 ASSFSVTGEAF
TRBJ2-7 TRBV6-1 ASRSSGTAYEQY
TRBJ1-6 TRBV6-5 ASSYWTGDNSPLH
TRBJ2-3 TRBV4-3 ASSQDQQQLTDTQY
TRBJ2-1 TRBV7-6 ASSNRPYNEQF
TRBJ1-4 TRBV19 ASSTRTVNEKLF
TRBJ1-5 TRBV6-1 ASITGTTNNQPQH
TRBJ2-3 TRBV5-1 ASSLLEVGSADTQY
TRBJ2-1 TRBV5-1 ASSLEQGNEQF
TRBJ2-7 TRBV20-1 SARVVGEQY
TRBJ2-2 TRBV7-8 ASSSTSGFTGELF
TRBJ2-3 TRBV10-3 ATAGREIDTQY
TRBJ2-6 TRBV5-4 ASSLGDRGVGANVLT
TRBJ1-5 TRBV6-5 ASSQTGGYQPQH
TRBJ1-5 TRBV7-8 ASSLDVRRDGVVQPQH
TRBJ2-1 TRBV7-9 ASSYNLGLGGNEQF
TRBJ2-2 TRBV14 ASSQEARFKLF
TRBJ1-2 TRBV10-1 ASRTQGGEGYT
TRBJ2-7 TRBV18 ASSPPIGRPSDEQY
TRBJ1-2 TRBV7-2 ASSVDAGGPGYT
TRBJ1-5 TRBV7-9 ASSFGKNQPQH
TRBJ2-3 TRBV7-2 ASSSGGSSDTQY
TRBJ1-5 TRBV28 ASSPSLAVPQH
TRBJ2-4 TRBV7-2 ASSSGQANIQY
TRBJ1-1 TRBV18 ASSPPDRGRGTEAF
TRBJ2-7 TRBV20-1 SARLEHEQY
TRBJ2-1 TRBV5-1 ASRTSGNNEQF